Shown below are 15 T cell receptor beta chains from a single sample sequenced in a study of shared clonotypes between healthy human individuals. TCRdb's copy holds only in-frame clones and misses some; the assay was immunoSEQ multiplex PCR. The sample yields about 470,000 clones, about 85% seen once. The sequencing sample was made of PBMCs. These receptors were obtained from a woman in her 40s in good health. Some clones in this sample may be carry-over from other donors' samples.

The rearrangement uses TRBV4-1 and TRBJ1-1, with D unclear. Germline loops: CDR1 MGHRA, CDR2 YSYEKL. V lost 0 bases and J 4 bases, leaving 9 bases between the germline ends. The CDR3 is 14 amino acids. The CDR3 DNA reads TGCGCCAGCAGCCAAGATAGCAATCCCACTGAAGCTTTCTTT. Translated: CASSQDSNPTEAFF.

The rearrangement joins TRBV2 to TRBJ1-1; D not certain. The CDR3 contains 15 residues. Germline CDR1 is SNHLY and CDR2 is FYNNEI. The germline V and J ends were trimmed by 3 bases and 1 base, with 12 bases remaining between them. The CDR3: CASSDQLGRNTEAFF. Written as DNA, the CDR3 is TGTGCCAGCAGTGATCAGCTCGGGAGGAACACTGAAGCTTTCTTT.

CDR3 residues: CASSRHRAMEQYF. As DNA, the CDR3 is TGCGCCAGCAGCCGCCACAGGGCCATGGAGCAGTACTTC. The V call is TRBV4-1, the J call TRBJ2-7; TRBD1 is a possible D gene (6 bases). Trimming left V 4 bases short and J 7 bases short, with 14 bases between. From germline, CDR1 is MGHRA and CDR2 YSYEKL. The CDR3 has 13 amino acids.

About this clone itself: At the DNA level, this CDR3 is encoded by other sequences in the same sample as well. The V and J genes are TRBV27 and TRBJ2-2; perhaps TRBD1 as D (5 bases). The CDR3 extends over 14 amino acids. CDR1 MNHEY and CDR2 SMNVEV come from the germline V gene (reference sequence). Trimming removed 6 bases at V and 1 base at J, with 9 bases between. CDR3 region: CASRRGRNTGELFF. The CDR3 nucleotides read TGTGCCAGCAGAAGGGGCCGGAACACCGGGGAGCTGTTTTTT.

The rearrangement joins TRBV5-1 to TRBJ1-1; possible D gene TRBD1, 6 bases. The CDR3 is 15 amino acids. CDR1 and CDR2 (germline): SGHRS, YFSETQ. Trimming pared 4 bases from V and 3 bases from J, leaving 16 bases between. The CDR3 DNA reads as TGCGCCAGCAGCCCCCAGGGGACAATTTACACTGAAGCTTTCTTT. Residues: CASSPQGTIYTEAFF.

The rearrangement links TRBV28 to TRBJ2-7, with no clear D. There are 15 residues in the CDR3. Germline V gene sequence: CDR1 MDHEN, CDR2 SYDVKM. V was shortened by 5 bases and J by 0 bases, with 14 bases between the two germline ends. CDR3 DNA sequence: TGTGCCAGCAGTCTGACTTTCGGCAGCTCCTACGAGCAGTACTTC. Its protein product is CASSLTFGSSYEQYF.

The rearrangement joins TRBV23-1 to TRBJ1-4, with 12 bases identical to TRBD1. TRBV23-1 is sorted into the ORF group, with uncertain function. The J segment lost 7 bases and the V segment lost 5 bases, leaving 14 bases of the junction unmatched. CDR3 length: 18 amino acids. The CDR3 here is CASSSLYGGQGAGEKLFF. The DNA of the CDR3 is TGCGCCAGCAGTAGCCTCTACGGGGGACAGGGGGCGGGTGAAAAACTGTTTTTT.

This clone was seen a few times. The genes are TRBV6-1 and TRBJ1-3; D is unclear. CDR3 length: 15 amino acids. Germline lookup yields CDR1 MNHNS and CDR2 SASEGT. Trimming removed 7 bases at V and 0 bases at J, with 13 bases between. Here the CDR3 reads CASKLGLRSGNTIYF. CDR3 nucleotide sequence: TGTGCCAGCAAGTTGGGATTGCGCTCTGGAAACACCATATATTTT.

For this clone: Other DNA sequences of this sample code for an identical CDR3. This sequence joins TRBV28 and TRBJ2-1; 7 nucleotides match TRBD2. V trimming: 3 bases; J trimming: 4 bases; junction bases outside the gene matches: 0. This CDR3 contains 13 residues. CDR1 is MDHEN, CDR2 SYDVKM, per germline. CDR3 in amino acids: CASSLGGYNEQFF. CDR3 bases: TGTGCCAGCAGTTTGGGGGGGTACAATGAGCAGTTCTTC.

The chain recombines TRBV6-4 with TRBJ2-7; the match to TRBD1 covers 10 bases. CDR1 is MRHNA and CDR2 is SNTAGT in the germline V gene. CDR3 length: 17 residues. V was pared by 2 bases and J by 0 bases, with 7 bases of the junction left unmatched. CDR3 DNA: TGTGCCAGCAGTGACCCAACCGGGACAGGGGCCTCCTACGAGCAGTACTTC. Protein product: CASSDPTGTGASYEQYF.

CDR3 sequence reads: CASSSPDRGIYEQYF. The CDR3 DNA sequence: TGTGCCAGCAGTTCCCCGGACAGGGGGATATACGAGCAGTACTTC. V is TRBV27 and J is TRBJ2-7, with 10 nucleotides matching TRBD1. J gave up 4 bases and V 4 bases, and 7 bases lay outside the gene matches. CDR1 MNHEY and CDR2 SMNVEV come from the germline V gene (reference sequence). CDR3 length equals 15 residues.

This clone was detected a few times. The chain recombines TRBV6-1 with TRBJ1-1; a possible D gene is TRBD1 (5 bases). From germline, CDR1 is MNHNS and CDR2 SASEGT. The ends were cut back, 5 bases at V and 8 bases at J, with 18 bases in the middle. This CDR3 has 14 residues. CDR3 sequence (DNA): TGTGCCAGCAGTTGGGTACTGGGGGTTGGGGAAGCTTTCTTT. Protein product: CASSWVLGVGEAFF.

The V and J genes are TRBV6-1 and TRBJ2-7, with 7 bases aligning to TRBD1. Germline V gene data show CDR1 as MNHNS and CDR2 as SASEGT. The V gene end was trimmed by 4 bases and the J gene end by 0 bases; junction bases not matched to a gene: 6. The CDR3 loop spans 15 amino acids. CDR3: CASSGPGTASYEQYF. In DNA, the CDR3 is TGTGCCAGCAGTGGACCCGGGACAGCCTCCTACGAGCAGTACTTC.

J is TRBJ2-1 and V is TRBV30; TRBD2 agrees at 9 bases. The germline CDR1 and CDR2 sequences are GTSNPN and SVGIG (reference sequence). Trimming at V came to 8 bases and at J to 5 bases, leaving 7 bases not matched to a gene. The CDR3 spans 13 residues. The CDR3 DNA sequence: TGTGCCGGATCGGGACTAGCTGACAATGAGCAGTTCTTC. Protein sequence: CAGSGLADNEQFF.

The CDR3 nucleotides read TGTGCCAGCAGCTTAGAATCGGGCCGCACAGATACGCAGTATTTT. The encoded protein is CASSLESGRTDTQYF. V gene TRBV7-9 combines with J gene TRBJ2-3; no clear D. Deletions cut 1 base from V and 1 base from J, with 9 bases between. CDR3 size: 15 residues. Germline assignment: CDR1 SEHNR and CDR2 FQNEAQ (reference sequence).